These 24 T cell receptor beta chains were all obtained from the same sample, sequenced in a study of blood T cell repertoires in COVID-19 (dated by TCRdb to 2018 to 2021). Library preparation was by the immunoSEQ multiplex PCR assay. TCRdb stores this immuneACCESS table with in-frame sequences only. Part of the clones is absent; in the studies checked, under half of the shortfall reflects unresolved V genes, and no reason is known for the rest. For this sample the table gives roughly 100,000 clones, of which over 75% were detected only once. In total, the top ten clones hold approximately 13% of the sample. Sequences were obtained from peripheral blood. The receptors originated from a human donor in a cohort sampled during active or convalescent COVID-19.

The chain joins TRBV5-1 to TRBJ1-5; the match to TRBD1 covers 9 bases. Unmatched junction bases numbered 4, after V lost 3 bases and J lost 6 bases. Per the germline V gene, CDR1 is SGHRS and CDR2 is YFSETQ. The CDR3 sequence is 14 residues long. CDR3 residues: CASSSGTGSQPQHF. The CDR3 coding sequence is TGCGCCAGCAGCTCCGGGACAGGGTCTCAGCCCCAGCATTTT. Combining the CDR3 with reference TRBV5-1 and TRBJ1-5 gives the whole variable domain KAGVTQTPRYLIKTRGQQVTLSCSPISGHRSVSWYQQTPGQGLQFLFEYFSETQRNKGNFPGRFSGRQFSNSRSEMNVSTLELGDSALYLCASSSGTGSQPQHFGDGTRLSIL.

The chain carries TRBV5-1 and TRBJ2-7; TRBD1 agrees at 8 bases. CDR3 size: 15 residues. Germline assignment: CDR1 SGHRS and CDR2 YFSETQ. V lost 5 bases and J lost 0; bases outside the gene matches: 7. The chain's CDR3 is CASSYGTGPSYEQYF. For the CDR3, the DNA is TGCGCCAGCAGTTACGGGACAGGCCCCTCCTACGAGCAGTACTTC.

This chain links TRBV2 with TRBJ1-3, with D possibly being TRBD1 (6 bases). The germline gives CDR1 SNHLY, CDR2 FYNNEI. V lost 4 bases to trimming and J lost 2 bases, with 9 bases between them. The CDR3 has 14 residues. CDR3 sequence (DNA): TGTGCCAGCAGTGGCCAGGGGACTGGAAACACCATATATTTT. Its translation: CASSGQGTGNTIYF.

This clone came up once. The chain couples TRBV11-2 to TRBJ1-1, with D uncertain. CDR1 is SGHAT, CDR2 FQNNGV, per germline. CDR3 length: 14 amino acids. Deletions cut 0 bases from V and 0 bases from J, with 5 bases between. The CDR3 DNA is TGTGCCAGCAGCTTAGATAGCCTGAACACTGAAGCTTTCTTT. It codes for CASSLDSLNTEAFF.

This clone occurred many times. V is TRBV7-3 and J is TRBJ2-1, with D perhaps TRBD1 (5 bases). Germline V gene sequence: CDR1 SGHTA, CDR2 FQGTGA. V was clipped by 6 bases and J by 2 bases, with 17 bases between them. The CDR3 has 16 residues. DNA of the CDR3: TGTGCCAGCAGTCCAGGGCCAGGACGGACCTACAATGAGCAGTTCTTC. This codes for CASSPGPGRTYNEQFF.

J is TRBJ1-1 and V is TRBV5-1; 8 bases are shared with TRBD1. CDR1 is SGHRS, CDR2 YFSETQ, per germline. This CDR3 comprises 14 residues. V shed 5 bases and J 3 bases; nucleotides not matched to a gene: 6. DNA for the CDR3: TGCGCCAGCAGGCCCGGACAGGGAGACACTGAAGCTTTCTTT. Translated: CASRPGQGDTEAFF.

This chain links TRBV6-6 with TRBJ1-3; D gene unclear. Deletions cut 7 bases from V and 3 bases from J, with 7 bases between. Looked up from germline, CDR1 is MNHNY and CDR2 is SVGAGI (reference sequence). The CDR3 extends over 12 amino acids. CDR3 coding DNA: TGTGCCAGCACGTCAGATGGAAACACCATATATTTT. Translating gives CASTSDGNTIYF.

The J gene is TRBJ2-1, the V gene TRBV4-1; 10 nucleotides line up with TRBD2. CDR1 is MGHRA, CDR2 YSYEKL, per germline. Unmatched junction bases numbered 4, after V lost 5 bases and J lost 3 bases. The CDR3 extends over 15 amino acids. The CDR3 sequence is CASSTSGGDYNEQFF. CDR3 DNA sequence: TGCGCCAGCAGCACCAGCGGGGGGGACTACAATGAGCAGTTCTTC.

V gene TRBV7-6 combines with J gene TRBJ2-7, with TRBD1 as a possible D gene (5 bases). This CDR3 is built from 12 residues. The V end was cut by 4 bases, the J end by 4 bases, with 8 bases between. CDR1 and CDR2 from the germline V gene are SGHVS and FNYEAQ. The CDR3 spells CASSSRVYEQYF. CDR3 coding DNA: TGTGCCAGCAGCTCCAGGGTTTACGAGCAGTACTTC.

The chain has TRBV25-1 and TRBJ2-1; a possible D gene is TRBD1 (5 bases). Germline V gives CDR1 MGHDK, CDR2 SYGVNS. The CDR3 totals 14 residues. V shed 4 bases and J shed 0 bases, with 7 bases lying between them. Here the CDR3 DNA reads TGTGCCAGCAGTGGCCAGGGCTCCTACAATGAGCAGTTCTTC. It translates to CASSGQGSYNEQFF.

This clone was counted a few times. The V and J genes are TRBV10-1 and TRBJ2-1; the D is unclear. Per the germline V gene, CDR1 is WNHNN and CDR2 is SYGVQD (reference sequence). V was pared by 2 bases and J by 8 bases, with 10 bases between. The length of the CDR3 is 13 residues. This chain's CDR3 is CASSENFSDEQFF. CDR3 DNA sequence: TGCGCCAGCAGTGAGAACTTCAGCGATGAGCAGTTCTTC.

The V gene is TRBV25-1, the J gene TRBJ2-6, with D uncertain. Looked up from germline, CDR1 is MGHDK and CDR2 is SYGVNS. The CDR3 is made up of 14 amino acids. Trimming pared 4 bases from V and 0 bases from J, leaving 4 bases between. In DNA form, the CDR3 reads TGTGCCAGCAGTGTGTACTCTGGGGCCAACGTCCTGACTTTC. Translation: CASSVYSGANVLTF. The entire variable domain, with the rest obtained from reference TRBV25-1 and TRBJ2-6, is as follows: EADIYQTPRYLVIGTGKKITLECSQTMGHDKMYWYQQDPGMELHLIHYSYGVNSTEKGDLSSESTVSRIRTEHFPLTLESARPSHTSQYLCASSVYSGANVLTFGAGSRLTVL.

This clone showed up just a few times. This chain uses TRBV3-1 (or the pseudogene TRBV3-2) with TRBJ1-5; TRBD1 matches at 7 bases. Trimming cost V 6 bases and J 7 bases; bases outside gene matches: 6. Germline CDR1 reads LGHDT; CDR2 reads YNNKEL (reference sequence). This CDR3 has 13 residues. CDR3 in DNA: TGTGCCAGCAGTCGCACACAGGGGCAGCCCCAGCATTTT. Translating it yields CASSRTQGQPQHF.

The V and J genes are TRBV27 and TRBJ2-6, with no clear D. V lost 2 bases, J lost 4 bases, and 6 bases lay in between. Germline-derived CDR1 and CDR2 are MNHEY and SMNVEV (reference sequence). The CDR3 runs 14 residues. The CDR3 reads CASSLDFGANVLTF. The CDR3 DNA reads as TGTGCCAGCAGTTTAGACTTCGGGGCCAACGTCCTGACTTTC.

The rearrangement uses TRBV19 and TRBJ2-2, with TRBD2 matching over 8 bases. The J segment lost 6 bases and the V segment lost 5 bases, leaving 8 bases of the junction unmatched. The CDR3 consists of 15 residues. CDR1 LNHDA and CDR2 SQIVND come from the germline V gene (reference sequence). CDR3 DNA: TGTGCCAGTAGTGTCGCGTCGGGGGGGGCCGGGGAGCTGTTTTTT. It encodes CASSVASGGAGELFF.

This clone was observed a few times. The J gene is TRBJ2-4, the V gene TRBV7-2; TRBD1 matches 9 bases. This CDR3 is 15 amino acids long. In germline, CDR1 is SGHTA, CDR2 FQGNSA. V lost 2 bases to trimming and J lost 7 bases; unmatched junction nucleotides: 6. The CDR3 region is CASSLIPDRGNIQYF. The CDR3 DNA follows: TGTGCCAGCAGCTTAATACCGGACAGGGGTAACATTCAGTACTTC.

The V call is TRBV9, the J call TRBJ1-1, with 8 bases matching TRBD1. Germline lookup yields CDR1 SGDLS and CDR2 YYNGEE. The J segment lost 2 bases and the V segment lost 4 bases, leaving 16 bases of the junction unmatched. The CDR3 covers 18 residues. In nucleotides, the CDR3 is TGTGCCAGCAGCCTAGCCAGGGGGCGTCCGGGGGCTAACACTGAAGCTTTCTTT. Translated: CASSLARGRPGANTEAFF.

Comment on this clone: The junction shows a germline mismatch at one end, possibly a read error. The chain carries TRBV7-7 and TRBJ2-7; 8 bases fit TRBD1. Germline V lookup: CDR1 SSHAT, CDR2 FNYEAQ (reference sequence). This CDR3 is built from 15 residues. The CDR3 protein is CASSLRTGRGYEQYF. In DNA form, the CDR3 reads TGTGCTAGCAGCCTGAGGACAGGGCGAGGCTACGAGCAGTACTTC.

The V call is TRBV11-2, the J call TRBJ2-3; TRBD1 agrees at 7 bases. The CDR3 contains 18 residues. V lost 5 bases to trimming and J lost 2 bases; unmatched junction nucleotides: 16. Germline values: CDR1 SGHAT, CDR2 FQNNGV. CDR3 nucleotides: TGTGCCAGCAGCCACCAGCCCCGATGGACAGGAAACACAGATACGCAGTATTTT. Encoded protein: CASSHQPRWTGNTDTQYF.

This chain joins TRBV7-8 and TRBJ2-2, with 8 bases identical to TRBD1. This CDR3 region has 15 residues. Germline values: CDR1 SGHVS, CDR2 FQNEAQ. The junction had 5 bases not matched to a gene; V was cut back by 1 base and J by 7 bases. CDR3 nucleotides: TGTGCCAGCAGCTTAGGGACAGGGACCGGCGGGGAGCTGTTTTTT. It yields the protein CASSLGTGTGGELFF.

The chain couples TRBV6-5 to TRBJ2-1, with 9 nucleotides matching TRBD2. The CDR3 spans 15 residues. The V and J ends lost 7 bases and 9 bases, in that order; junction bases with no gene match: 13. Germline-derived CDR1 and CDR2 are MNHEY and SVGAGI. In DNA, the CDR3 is TGTGCCAGCACCTCCCAGGGGGGACTAGCAGGTGAGCAGTTCTTC. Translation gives CASTSQGGLAGEQFF.

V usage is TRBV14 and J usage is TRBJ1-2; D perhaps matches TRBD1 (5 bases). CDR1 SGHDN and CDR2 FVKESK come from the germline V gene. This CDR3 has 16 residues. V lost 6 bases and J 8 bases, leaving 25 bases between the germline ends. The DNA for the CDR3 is TGTGCCAGCAGTCGTGCTGGGGGGGAACGTAGGGGCGGCTACACCTTC. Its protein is CASSRAGGERRGGYTF. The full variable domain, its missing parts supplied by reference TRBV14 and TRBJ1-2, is EAGVTQFPSHSVIEKGQTVTLRCDPISGHDNLYWYRRVMGKEIKFLLHFVKESKQDESGMPNNRFLAERTGGTYSTLKVQPAELEDSGVYFCASSRAGGERRGGYTFGSGTRLTVV.

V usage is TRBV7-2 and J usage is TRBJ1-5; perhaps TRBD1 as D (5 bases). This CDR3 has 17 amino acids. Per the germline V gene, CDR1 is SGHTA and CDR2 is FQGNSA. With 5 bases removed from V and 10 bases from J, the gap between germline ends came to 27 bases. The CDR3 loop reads CASSPGGGTFRSSPQHF. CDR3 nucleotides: TGTGCCAGCAGCCCAGGTGGAGGGACCTTCAGATCCTCCCCCCAGCATTTT.

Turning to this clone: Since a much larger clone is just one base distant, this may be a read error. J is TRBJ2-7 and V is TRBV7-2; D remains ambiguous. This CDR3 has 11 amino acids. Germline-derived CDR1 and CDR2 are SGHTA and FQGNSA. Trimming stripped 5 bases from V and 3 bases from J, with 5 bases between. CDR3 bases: TGTGCCAGCAGCCTCAGCTACGAGCAGTACTTC. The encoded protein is CASSLSYEQYF.